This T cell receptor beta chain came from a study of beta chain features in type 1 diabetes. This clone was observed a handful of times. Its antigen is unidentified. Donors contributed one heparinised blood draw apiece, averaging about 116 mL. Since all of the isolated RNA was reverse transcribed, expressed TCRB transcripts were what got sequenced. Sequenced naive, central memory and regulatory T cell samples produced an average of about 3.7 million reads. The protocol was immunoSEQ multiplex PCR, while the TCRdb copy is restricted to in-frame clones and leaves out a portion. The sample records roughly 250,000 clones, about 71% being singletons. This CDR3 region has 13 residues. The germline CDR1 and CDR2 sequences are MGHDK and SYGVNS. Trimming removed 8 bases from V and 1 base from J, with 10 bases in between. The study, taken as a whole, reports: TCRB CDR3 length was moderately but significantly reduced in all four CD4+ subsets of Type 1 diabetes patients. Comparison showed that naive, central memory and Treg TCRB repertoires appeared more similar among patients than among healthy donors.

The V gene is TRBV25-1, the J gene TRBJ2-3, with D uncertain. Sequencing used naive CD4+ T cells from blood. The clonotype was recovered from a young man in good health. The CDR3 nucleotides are TGTGCCAGCCGTCAGCAGGGCACAGATACGCAGTATTTT. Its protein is CASRQQGTDTQYF.